The present T cell receptor beta chain was sequenced within a study of blood T cells in healthy people across ages. For the second PCR, which ran for about 7 to 11 cycles, a sample-barcoded 5' primer and a J-beta primer mix were used. With 12 random nucleotides, a template-switch adaptor tagged each individual cDNA molecule. TCRdb redid the calling of the 5' RACE reads with MiXCR, one entry per CDR3 protein. The table includes about 680,000 distinct CDR3 sequences, 45% to 50% detected once. Peripheral blood, 9.5 to 10 milliliters per donor, was collected. At least 6.5 million PBMCs were isolated per sample. Overall study results and limits: Long-lived donors carried more naive CD4+ cells and greater diversity than aged donors.

Notes on this clonotype: Its specificity is not known.

The sequenced sample consisted of blood. The clonotype originates from a woman aged 60-75 years in good health.

The CDR3 region is CASSLGLENEQFF. CDR3 DNA: TGTGCCAGCAGTTTAGGATTAGAAAATGAGCAGTTCTTC. The genes are TRBV12-3 or TRBV12-4 and TRBJ2-1; no clear D. The V and J ends lost 1 base and 7 bases respectively, with 8 bases between them. CDR3 length: 13 amino acids.